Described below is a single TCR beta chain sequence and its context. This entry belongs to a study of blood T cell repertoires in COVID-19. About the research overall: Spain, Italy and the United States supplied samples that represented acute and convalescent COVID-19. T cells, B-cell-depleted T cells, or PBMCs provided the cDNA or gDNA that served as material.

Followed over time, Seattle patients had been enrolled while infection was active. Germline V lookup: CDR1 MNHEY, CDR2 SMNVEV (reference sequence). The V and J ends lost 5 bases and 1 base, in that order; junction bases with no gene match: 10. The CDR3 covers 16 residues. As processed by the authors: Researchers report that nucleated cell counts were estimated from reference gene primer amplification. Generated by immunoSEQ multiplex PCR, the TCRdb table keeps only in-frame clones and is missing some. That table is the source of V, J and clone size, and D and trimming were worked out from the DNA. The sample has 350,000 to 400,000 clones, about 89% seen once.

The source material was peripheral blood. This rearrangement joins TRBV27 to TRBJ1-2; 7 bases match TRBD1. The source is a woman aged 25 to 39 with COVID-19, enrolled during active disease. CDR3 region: CASSPTPGTVNYGYTF. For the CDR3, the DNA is TGTGCCAGCAGTCCCACCCCCGGGACAGTTAACTATGGCTACACCTTC.